This T cell receptor beta chain was profiled in a study of T cell repertoires in cytomegalovirus infection. On the study more broadly: An indication of both CMV infection and matching HLA type came from public TCR beta signatures. Study-wide results and limits: It was HLA-C-restricted CMV-specific TCR beta clonotypes that dominated the response ex vivo. Carriers of CMV and the relevant HLA type were discriminated by public TCR beta frequency.

MiXCR was run by TCRdb on the reads, yielding one entry per CDR3 protein. This sample has 290,000 or so distinct CDR3 sequences, with 8% to 10% found just once. Germline-derived CDR1 and CDR2 are SQVTM and ANQGSEA. This CDR3 has 12 residues. V shed 2 bases and J shed 6 bases, with 10 bases lying between them. This clonotype occurred many times. No antigen is known for it. This TCR was recovered from a human donor in good health (CMV status not recorded). Some clones in this sample may be carry-over from other donors' samples. Sequencing input: PBMCs. The chain employs TRBV29-1 and TRBJ1-1, with a possible D match to TRBD1 (6 bases). The CDR3 loop reads CSVERGKAEAFF. CDR3 nucleotide sequence: TGCAGCGTTGAAAGGGGGAAGGCTGAAGCTTTCTTT.